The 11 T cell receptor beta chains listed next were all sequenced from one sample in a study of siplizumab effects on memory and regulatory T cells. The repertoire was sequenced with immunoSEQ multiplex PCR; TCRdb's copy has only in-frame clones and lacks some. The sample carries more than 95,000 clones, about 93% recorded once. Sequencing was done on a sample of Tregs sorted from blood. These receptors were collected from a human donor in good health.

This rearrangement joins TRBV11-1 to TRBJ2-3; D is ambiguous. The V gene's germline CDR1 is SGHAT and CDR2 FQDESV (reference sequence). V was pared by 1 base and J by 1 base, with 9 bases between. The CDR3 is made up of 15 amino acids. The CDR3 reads CASSLESYGTDTQYF. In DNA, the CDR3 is TGTGCCAGCAGCTTAGAGTCTTACGGCACAGATACGCAGTATTTT.

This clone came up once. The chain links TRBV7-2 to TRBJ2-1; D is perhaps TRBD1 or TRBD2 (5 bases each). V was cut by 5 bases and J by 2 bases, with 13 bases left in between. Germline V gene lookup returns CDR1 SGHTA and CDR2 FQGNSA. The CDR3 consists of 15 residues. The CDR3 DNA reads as TGTGCCAGCAGCCTCGAGAGGGGACCCTACAATGAGCAGTTCTTC. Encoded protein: CASSLERGPYNEQFF.

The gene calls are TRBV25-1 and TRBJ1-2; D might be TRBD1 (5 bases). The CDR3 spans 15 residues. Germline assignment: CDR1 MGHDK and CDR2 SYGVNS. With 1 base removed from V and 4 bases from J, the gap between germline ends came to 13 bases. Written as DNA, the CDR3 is TGTGCCAGCAGTGAATCGGGGGGAATGAGCTATGGCTACACCTTC. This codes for CASSESGGMSYGYTF.

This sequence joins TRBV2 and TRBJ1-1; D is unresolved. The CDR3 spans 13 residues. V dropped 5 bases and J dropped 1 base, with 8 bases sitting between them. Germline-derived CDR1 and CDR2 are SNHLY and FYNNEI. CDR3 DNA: TGTGCCAGCAGTCGTGAAGGGAACACTGAAGCTTTCTTT. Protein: CASSREGNTEAFF.

The CDR3 DNA reads TGTGCCACCAGCTTGGTTGCCGGGACAGGGGGAAACACCATATATTTT. Translation: CATSLVAGTGGNTIYF. The chain recombines TRBV15 with TRBJ1-3, with 9 bases lining up with TRBD1. CDR3 length: 16 residues. V gave up 5 bases and J gave up 4 bases; unmatched junction bases: 9. Germline lookup yields CDR1 LNHNV and CDR2 YYDKDF (reference sequence). The full variable domain, with the rest looked up from reference TRBV15 and TRBJ1-3, is DAMVIQNPRYQVTQFGKPVTLSCSQTLNHNVMYWYQQKSSQAPKLLFHYYDKDFNNEADTPDNFQSRRPNTSFCFLDIRSPGLGDTAMYLCATSLVAGTGGNTIYFGEGSWLTVV.

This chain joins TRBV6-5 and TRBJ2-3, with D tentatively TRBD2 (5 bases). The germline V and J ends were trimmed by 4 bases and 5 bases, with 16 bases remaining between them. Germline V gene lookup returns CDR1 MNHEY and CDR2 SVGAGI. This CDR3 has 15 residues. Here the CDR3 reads CASSSSKGVVDTQYF. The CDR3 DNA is TGTGCCAGCAGTTCCTCAAAGGGAGTAGTAGATACGCAGTATTTT.

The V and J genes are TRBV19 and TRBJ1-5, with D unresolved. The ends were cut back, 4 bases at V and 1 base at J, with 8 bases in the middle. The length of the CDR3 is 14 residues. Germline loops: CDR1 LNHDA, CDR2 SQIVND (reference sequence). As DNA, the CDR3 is TGTGCCAGTAGTACAAGGGTGAGCAATCAGCCCCAGCATTTT. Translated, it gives CASSTRVSNQPQHF.

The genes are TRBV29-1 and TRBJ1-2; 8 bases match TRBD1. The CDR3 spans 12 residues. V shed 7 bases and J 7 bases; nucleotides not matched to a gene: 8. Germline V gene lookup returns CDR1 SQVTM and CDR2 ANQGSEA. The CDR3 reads CSANRGSFGYTF. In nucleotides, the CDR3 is TGCAGCGCTAACAGGGGGAGTTTTGGCTACACCTTC.

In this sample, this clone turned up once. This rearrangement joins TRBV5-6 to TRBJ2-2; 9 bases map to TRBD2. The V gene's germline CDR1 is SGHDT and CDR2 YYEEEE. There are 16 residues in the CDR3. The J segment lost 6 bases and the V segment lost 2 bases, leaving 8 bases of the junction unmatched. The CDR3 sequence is CASSFLAGVTAGELFF. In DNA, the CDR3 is TGTGCCAGCAGCTTCTTAGCGGGAGTTACCGCCGGGGAGCTGTTTTTT.

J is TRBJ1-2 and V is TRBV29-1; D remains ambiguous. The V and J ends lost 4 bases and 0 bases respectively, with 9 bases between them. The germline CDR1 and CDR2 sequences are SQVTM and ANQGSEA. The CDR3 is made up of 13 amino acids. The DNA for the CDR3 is TGCAGCGTTGGAAATCCCTCTAACTATGGCTACACCTTC. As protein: CSVGNPSNYGYTF.

The CDR3 loop is CASRWDRVRETQYF. For the CDR3, the DNA is TGTGCCAGCAGATGGGACAGGGTCCGGGAGACCCAGTACTTC. The V gene is TRBV7-2, the J gene TRBJ2-5, with 9 bases aligning to TRBD1. The CDR3 length is 14 residues. CDR1 SGHTA and CDR2 FQGNSA come from the germline V gene. V lost 6 bases to trimming and J lost 5 bases; unmatched junction nucleotides: 7. Supplemented by reference TRBV7-2 and TRBJ2-5, the full variable domain reads GAGVSQSPSNKVTEKGKDVELRCDPISGHTALYWYRQSLGQGLEFLIYFQGNSAPDKSGLPSDRFSAERTGGSVSTLTIQRTQQEDSAVYLCASRWDRVRETQYFGPGTRLLVL.